The present T cell receptor beta chain was sequenced within a study of response to subunit inactivated influenza vaccine. The V end lost 8 bases, the J end lost 5 bases, and 24 bases lay between the germline ends. Germline CDR1 reads MNHNS; CDR2 reads SASEGT. The CDR3 loop spans 16 amino acids. TCRdb reanalysed the RT-PCR reads using MiXCR and keeps one entry per CDR3 protein. The sample records around 760,000 distinct CDR3 sequences, approximately 13% being singletons. The TCR sequence derives from a man between 50 and 59 years old who received an inactivated influenza vaccine. Sequencing used PBMCs from blood, obtained less than 15 days before vaccination. V and J are TRBV6-1 and TRBJ2-5; possibly TRBD2 for D (7 bases). The CDR3 protein is CASSWGGTLPQETQYF. In DNA form, the CDR3 reads TGTGCCAGCTCTTGGGGGGGGACACTTCCTCAGGAGACCCAGTACTTC.